Below, 30 T cell receptor beta chains from the same sample are listed, as sequenced in a study of control samples from healthy donors and cancer patients. The assay was immunoSEQ multiplex PCR, and TCRdb's table has in-frame clones only and misses some. The table has roughly 160,000 clones, about 94% seen once. The sample comprised PBMCs. Receptor source: a man between 60 and 75 years old with colorectal cancer.

V gene TRBV14 combines with J gene TRBJ2-2; 8 bases line up with TRBD1. Germline values: CDR1 SGHDN, CDR2 FVKESK. The ends lost 6 bases at V and 1 base at J; junction bases unmatched: 10. The CDR3 has 17 amino acids. CDR3 bases: TGTGCCAGCAGTCAACTTTCCGGGACAGGGAACACCGGGGAGCTGTTTTTT. It encodes CASSQLSGTGNTGELFF.

This chain connects TRBV6-5 to TRBJ2-7; the match to TRBD2 covers 8 bases. Germline assignment: CDR1 MNHEY and CDR2 SVGAGI. The CDR3 extends over 16 amino acids. V dropped 2 bases and J dropped 0; count of bases not matched to a gene: 6. The CDR3 spells CASSYTAGAFSYEQYF. In DNA form, the CDR3 reads TGTGCCAGCAGTTACACAGCGGGGGCCTTCTCCTACGAGCAGTACTTC.

V and J are TRBV9 and TRBJ2-7; tentatively, D is TRBD2 (6 bases). In germline, CDR1 is SGDLS, CDR2 YYNGEE. The CDR3 is 15 amino acids. Trimming took off 2 bases at V and 2 bases at J, with 14 bases between the two ends. The chain's CDR3 is CASSVGGDPTYEQYF. The CDR3 nucleotides read TGTGCCAGCAGCGTGGGAGGCGACCCAACCTACGAGCAGTACTTC. The full variable domain, rest sourced from reference TRBV9 and TRBJ2-7, is DSGVTQTPKHLITATGQRVTLRCSPRSGDLSVYWYQQSLDQGLQFLIQYYNGEERAKGNILERFSAQQFPDLHSELNLSSLELGDSALYFCASSVGGDPTYEQYFGPGTRLTVT.

This sequence joins TRBV7-2 and TRBJ2-3; D gene unclear. Germline CDR1 reads SGHTA; CDR2 reads FQGNSA. This CDR3 is built from 16 residues. Trimming shortened V by 1 base and J by 0 bases, and 11 bases separated the two germline ends. For the CDR3, the DNA is TGTGCCAGCAGCTTAGGATGGGCAGCTAGCACAGATACGCAGTATTTT. Translating gives CASSLGWAASTDTQYF.

This chain joins TRBV5-4 and TRBJ1-2; 7 bases are shared with TRBD1. The junction had 9 bases not matched to a gene; V was cut back by 4 bases and J by 3 bases. The CDR3 runs 15 residues. Germline loops: CDR1 SGHNT, CDR2 YYREEE (reference sequence). This chain's CDR3 is CASSDHRGVDYGYTF. The CDR3 bases are TGTGCCAGCAGCGACCACAGGGGAGTGGACTATGGCTACACCTTC.

This clone was counted once. This chain uses TRBV27 with TRBJ2-3; the match to TRBD1 covers 11 bases. Germline V gene data show CDR1 as MNHEY and CDR2 as SMNVEV (reference sequence). V was clipped by 5 bases and J by 7 bases; unmatched bases: 11. CDR3 length equals 16 residues. The CDR3 is CASSPGTGGRSNTQYF. The CDR3 nucleotides are TGTGCCAGCAGTCCCGGGACAGGGGGAAGGTCGAATACGCAGTATTTT.

The rearrangement uses TRBV24-1 and TRBJ1-3; 8 bases fit TRBD1. CDR3 length: 15 residues. Trimming at V came to 4 bases and at J to 2 bases, leaving 3 bases not matched to a gene. Germline lookup yields CDR1 KGHDR and CDR2 SFDVKD. CDR3 coding DNA: TGTGCCACCAGTGACTCGGACAGGGCTGGAAACACCATATATTTT. Amino acids: CATSDSDRAGNTIYF.

This chain connects TRBV5-6 to TRBJ1-5, with unresolved D. Germline V CDR1 and CDR2: SGHDT, YYEEEE. V was clipped by 4 bases and J by 4 bases, with 9 bases between them. This CDR3 is 13 amino acids long. The CDR3 is CASSNQENQPQHF. As DNA, the CDR3 is TGTGCCAGCAGCAACCAGGAGAATCAGCCCCAGCATTTT.

V usage is TRBV6-6 and J usage is TRBJ2-7; D may be TRBD2 (6 bases). The CDR3 runs to 15 residues. Trimming pared 5 bases from V and 2 bases from J, leaving 16 bases between. CDR1 is MNHNY, CDR2 SVGAGI, per germline (reference sequence). The CDR3 sequence: CASSTHAGGTYEQYF. Here the CDR3 DNA reads TGTGCCAGCAGTACCCACGCTGGGGGGACCTACGAGCAGTACTTC.

The chain employs TRBV30 and TRBJ1-2; D is uncertain. V lost 0 bases, J lost 5 bases, and 10 bases lay in between. The V gene's germline CDR1 is GTSNPN and CDR2 SVGIG (reference sequence). The CDR3 covers 13 residues. The CDR3, as DNA: TGTGCCTGGAGTGTAGGAAGGGTTTATGGCTACACCTTC. This sequence encodes CAWSVGRVYGYTF.

This sequence joins TRBV11-2 and TRBJ1-1; D is unresolved. The CDR3 runs 13 residues. V dropped 8 bases and J dropped 0 bases, with 10 bases sitting between them. Germline V gives CDR1 SGHAT, CDR2 FQNNGV. The CDR3 coding sequence is TGTGCCAGCTGCCGACGGCTGAACACTGAAGCTTTCTTT. This encodes CASCRRLNTEAFF.

The chain uses TRBV24-1 and TRBJ2-1, with TRBD2 matching 8 bases. The CDR3 has 15 residues. In germline, CDR1 is KGHDR, CDR2 SFDVKD. Trimming took 3 bases from V and 4 from J; bases not matched to a gene: 4. The CDR3 here is CATSDASGGYNEQFF. As DNA, the CDR3 is TGTGCCACCAGTGATGCAAGCGGGGGATACAATGAGCAGTTCTTC.

The chain uses TRBV5-1 and TRBJ1-4; a possible D gene is TRBD1 (5 bases). V lost 4 bases and J lost 3, with 10 bases in between. The germline CDR1 and CDR2 sequences are SGHRS and YFSETQ. This CDR3 comprises 14 residues. CDR3: CASSPGGPNEKLFF. DNA of the CDR3: TGCGCCAGCAGCCCCGGGGGTCCTAATGAAAAACTGTTTTTT.

The J gene is TRBJ1-2, the V gene TRBV7-9; TRBD1 aligns across 7 bases. The CDR3 is 14 amino acids. Germline V CDR1 and CDR2: SEHNR, FQNEAQ (reference sequence). Unmatched junction bases numbered 3, after V lost 2 bases and J lost 3 bases. The CDR3 sequence: CASSLLGTDYGYTF. The CDR3 DNA is TGTGCCAGCAGCTTACTCGGGACAGACTATGGCTACACCTTC.

CDR3 amino acids: CASSYGGQGVGDTQYF. The CDR3 DNA is TGTGCCAGCAGTTACGGTGGACAGGGGGTCGGAGATACGCAGTATTTT. This rearrangement joins TRBV6-5 to TRBJ2-3, with TRBD1 identical over 10 bases. This CDR3 contains 16 residues. Germline lookup yields CDR1 MNHEY and CDR2 SVGAGI. With V trimmed by 2 bases and J by 5 bases, 7 bases remained unmatched.

V is TRBV6-4 and J is TRBJ1-2; 11 nucleotides match TRBD1. With V trimmed by 2 bases and J by 5 bases, 1 base remained unmatched. The CDR3 is 14 residues long. Looked up from germline, CDR1 is MRHNA and CDR2 is SNTAGT. CDR3: CASSDGTGGYGYTF. The CDR3 DNA reads as TGTGCCAGCAGTGACGGGACAGGGGGATATGGCTACACCTTC.

The rearrangement links TRBV30 to TRBJ2-7; 7 positions agree with TRBD1. CDR1 is GTSNPN, CDR2 SVGIG, per germline (reference sequence). CDR3 size: 13 residues. V gave up 5 bases and J gave up 2 bases; unmatched junction bases: 6. The CDR3 DNA sequence: TGTGCCTGGTCAGGCAGGGGGACCTACGAGCAGTACTTC. Translated: CAWSGRGTYEQYF.

The V gene is TRBV19, the J gene TRBJ1-2, with D possibly matching TRBD1 (6 bases). The V gene's germline CDR1 is LNHDA and CDR2 SQIVND (reference sequence). Trimming removed 3 bases from V and 8 bases from J, with 16 bases in between. CDR3 size: 14 residues. CDR3 DNA: TGTGCCAGTAGTATGAGGGCAGGGGCTGAAGGCTACACCTTC. It translates to CASSMRAGAEGYTF.

This chain joins TRBV19 and TRBJ2-5; D is uncertain. V lost 7 bases and J 1 base, leaving 13 bases between the germline ends. From germline, CDR1 is LNHDA and CDR2 SQIVND (reference sequence). The CDR3 totals 14 residues. The DNA for the CDR3 is TGTGCCAGTAAGGGCCAGGCTGGCCAAGAGACCCAGTACTTC. It codes for CASKGQAGQETQYF.

The chain couples TRBV6-2 or TRBV6-3 to TRBJ2-5, with TRBD1 identical over 9 bases. The CDR3 contains 15 residues. V was pared by 4 bases and J by 0 bases, with 3 bases of the junction left unmatched. CDR1 is MNHEY and CDR2 is SVGEGT in the germline V gene. CDR3 sequence: CASSSGTGYQETQYF. The CDR3 DNA sequence: TGTGCCAGCAGTTCGGGGACAGGGTACCAAGAGACCCAGTACTTC.

This chain uses TRBV5-6 with TRBJ1-1; D not certain. The ends were cut back, 2 bases at V and 1 base at J, with 12 bases in the middle. The CDR3 runs 15 residues. From germline, CDR1 is SGHDT and CDR2 YYEEEE. The CDR3 DNA reads TGTGCCAGCAGCTTTAGAGGGTGGGAGAACACTGAAGCTTTCTTT. This gives the protein CASSFRGWENTEAFF.

The J gene is TRBJ1-1, the V gene TRBV3-1 (or the pseudogene TRBV3-2), with D unclear. CDR3 size: 11 residues. Germline values: CDR1 LGHDT, CDR2 YNNKEL (reference sequence). V was shortened by 6 bases and J by 4 bases, with 6 bases between the two germline ends. The CDR3 DNA is TGTGCCAGCAGTATTGGCACTGAAGCTTTCTTT. It translates to CASSIGTEAFF.

The J gene is TRBJ1-1, the V gene TRBV5-1, with TRBD1 matching over 7 bases. The germline gives CDR1 SGHRS, CDR2 YFSETQ. This CDR3 is built from 14 residues. The V segment lost 6 bases and the J segment 4 bases; nucleotides outside the gene matches: 9. The CDR3 sequence: CASTSTGSSTEAFF. CDR3 nucleotides: TGCGCCAGCACGTCGACAGGGTCGAGCACTGAAGCTTTCTTT.

This clone was seen only once. V is TRBV2 and J is TRBJ2-7, with D perhaps matching TRBD2 (6 bases). The CDR3 extends over 13 amino acids. Trimming left V 6 bases short and J 3 bases short, with 12 bases between. Germline CDR1 is SNHLY and CDR2 is FYNNEI. The CDR3 DNA follows: TGTGCCAGCAGGGCCGGGAGTCTCTACGAGCAGTACTTC. The encoded protein is CASRAGSLYEQYF. The full variable domain, in which reference TRBV2 and TRBJ2-7 provide the parts outside the CDR3, is EPEVTQTPSHQVTQMGQEVILRCVPISNHLYFYWYRQILGQKVEFLVSFYNNEISEKSEIFDDQFSVERPDGSNFTLKIRSTKLEDSAMYFCASRAGSLYEQYFGPGTRLTVT.

V is TRBV18 and J is TRBJ1-2, with 9 bases fitting TRBD1. The CDR3 loop spans 17 amino acids. V trimming: 3 bases; J trimming: 3 bases; junction bases outside the gene matches: 11. Germline V CDR1 and CDR2: KGHSH, LQKENI. The CDR3: CASSPAQAGTGHYGYTF. CDR3 DNA: TGTGCCAGCTCACCTGCCCAAGCCGGGACAGGGCACTATGGCTACACCTTC.

The chain joins TRBV6-2 or TRBV6-3 to TRBJ2-7; 8 nucleotides match TRBD1. This CDR3 contains 16 residues. Germline V lookup: CDR1 MNHEY, CDR2 SVGEGT. V lost 7 bases to trimming and J lost 0 bases; unmatched junction nucleotides: 11. CDR3 amino acids: CASTPVGQGSSYEQYF. The CDR3 nucleotides read TGTGCCAGCACCCCAGTTGGACAGGGAAGCTCCTACGAGCAGTACTTC.

This chain uses TRBV14 with TRBJ1-2; D perhaps matches TRBD1 (5 bases). Looked up from germline, CDR1 is SGHDN and CDR2 is FVKESK. Trimming removed 0 bases at V and 7 bases at J, with 12 bases between. This CDR3 is built from 14 residues. Written as DNA, the CDR3 is TGTGCCAGCAGCCAAGATTTAGCAGGGTTTGGCTACACCTTC. Amino acids: CASSQDLAGFGYTF.

The V call is TRBV11-2, the J call TRBJ2-1; 9 positions agree with TRBD1. Germline V gene lookup returns CDR1 SGHAT and CDR2 FQNNGV. CDR3 length: 15 residues. Trimming took 4 bases from V and 7 from J; bases not matched to a gene: 8. The CDR3 DNA reads TGTGCCAGCAGCTCATTACAGGGGGCAAGGAATGAGCAGTTCTTC. It codes for CASSSLQGARNEQFF.

V is TRBV7-2 and J is TRBJ2-7; no firm D call. CDR1 is SGHTA and CDR2 is FQGNSA in the germline V gene. V lost 3 bases and J lost 2, with 11 bases in between. CDR3 size: 14 residues. The DNA of the CDR3 is TGTGCCAGCAGCTTGTCGACGGTCACCTACGAGCAGTACTTC. Translation: CASSLSTVTYEQYF.

The chain employs TRBV6-5 and TRBJ1-2; no clear D gene. The CDR3 covers 14 residues. Germline lookup yields CDR1 MNHEY and CDR2 SVGAGI. Trimming took off 0 bases at V and 2 bases at J, with 7 bases between the two ends. CDR3 region: CASSYSQTNYGYTF. As DNA, the CDR3 is TGTGCCAGCAGTTACTCACAGACCAACTATGGCTACACCTTC.